This TCR beta chain was captured by sequencing in a study of T cells in Graves' hyperthyroidism and ophthalmopathy. Study at large: It was at initial diagnosis, before any treatment, that peripheral blood was collected. The study, taken as a whole, reports: A model built on 13 V-J features separated ophthalmopathy from stable hyperthyroidism.

Amplified TCR beta CDR3 regions came from RNA transcripts. A first-round RT-PCR of the TCR CDR3 used the HTBI primer set. TCRdb reanalysed the multiplex PCR reads using MiXCR and keeps one entry per CDR3 protein. The table has fewer than 300,000 distinct CDR3 sequences, about 25% seen once. Each patient was aged 18 to 65 and had newly diagnosed hyperthyroidism of under 2 months' duration. In making diagnoses, clinical symptoms, serum thyroxine and TRAb, thyroid ultrasound and orbital computed tomography were all used. This clonotype occurred many times. The antigen is unknown. Germline CDR1 reads LGHNA; CDR2 reads YNFKEQ. CDR3 length: 15 amino acids. Trimming cost V 3 bases and J 7 bases, with 16 bases left between them.

The chain links TRBV4-2 to TRBJ1-5; TRBD1 is a possible D gene (6 bases). This TCR was recovered from a man aged 40-50 years with Graves' hyperthyroidism that later progressed to Graves' ophthalmopathy. The sample taken for sequencing was blood. This chain's CDR3 is CASSQAVGAGQPQHF. The CDR3 DNA follows: TGTGCCAGCAGCCAGGCCGTGGGGGCCGGGCAGCCCCAGCATTTT.